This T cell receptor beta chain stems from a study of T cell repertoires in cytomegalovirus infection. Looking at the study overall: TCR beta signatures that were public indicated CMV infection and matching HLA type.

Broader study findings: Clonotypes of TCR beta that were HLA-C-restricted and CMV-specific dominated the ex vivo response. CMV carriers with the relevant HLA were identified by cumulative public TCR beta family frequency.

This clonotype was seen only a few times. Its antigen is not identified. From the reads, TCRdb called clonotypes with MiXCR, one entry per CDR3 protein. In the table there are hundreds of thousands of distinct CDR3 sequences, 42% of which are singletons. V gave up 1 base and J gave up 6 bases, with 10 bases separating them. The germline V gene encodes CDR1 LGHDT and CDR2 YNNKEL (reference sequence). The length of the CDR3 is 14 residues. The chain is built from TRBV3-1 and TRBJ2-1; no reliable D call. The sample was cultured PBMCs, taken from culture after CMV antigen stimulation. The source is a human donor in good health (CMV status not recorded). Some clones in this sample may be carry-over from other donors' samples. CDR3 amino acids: CASSQGLVGNEQFF. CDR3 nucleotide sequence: TGTGCCAGCAGCCAAGGTCTAGTGGGCAATGAGCAGTTCTTC.